Each of the 7 T cell receptor beta chains below was sequenced from the same sample in a study of cytomegalovirus exposure and HLA in healthy donors (TCRdb year 2017). The receptor library was made with the immunoSEQ multiplex PCR assay. For the multiplex PCR, a mixture combining 60 forward primers for TCR Vbeta segments and 13 reverse primers for TCR Jbeta segments was used. TCRdb took over this immuneACCESS table, retaining in-frame rearrangements with V and J assigned. Such tables are incomplete; in checked studies, under half of the missing clones stem from an unresolved V gene, and the remainder is unexplained. This sample lists roughly 160,000 clones; roughly 80% were detected once. The ten most abundant clones make up 9.7% of the sample. The sample taken for sequencing was PBMCs. The receptors come from a man in his late teens or twenties in good health and CMV-seropositive.

The chain links TRBV10-1 to TRBJ2-1; 7 bases agree with TRBD1. The V gene's germline CDR1 is WNHNN and CDR2 SYGVQD (reference sequence). The junction had 9 bases not matched to a gene; V was cut back by 7 bases and J by 6 bases. This CDR3 region has 14 residues. The CDR3: CASTPGQSSNEQFF. CDR3 in DNA: TGCGCCAGCACACCGGGACAGAGCTCCAATGAGCAGTTCTTC.

The rearrangement joins TRBV15 to TRBJ2-6, with 8 bases lining up with TRBD1. This CDR3 comprises 16 residues. Germline V CDR1 and CDR2: LNHNV, YYDKDF (reference sequence). With V trimmed by 1 base and J by 1 base, 0 bases remained unmatched. This chain's CDR3 is CATSRGDRSGANVLTF. In nucleotides, the CDR3 is TGTGCCACCAGCAGAGGGGACAGGTCTGGGGCCAACGTCCTGACTTTC.

This clone has a handful of counts. This sequence joins TRBV6-1 and TRBJ2-7; maybe TRBD1 (6 bases). V gave up 6 bases and J gave up 2 bases, with 14 bases separating them. This CDR3 contains 14 residues. Germline values: CDR1 MNHNS, CDR2 SASEGT. For the CDR3, the DNA is TGTGCCAGCAGGCGAAAGGACAGCCCCTACGAGCAGTACTTC. Its protein product is CASRRKDSPYEQYF.

This chain links TRBV18 with TRBJ2-1; 7 bases are shared with TRBD1. Germline CDR1 reads KGHSH; CDR2 reads LQKENI. CDR3 length: 15 residues. V lost 3 bases and J lost 6; bases outside the gene matches: 8. The CDR3 is CASSPRTGFVNEQFF. The CDR3 region has the DNA TGTGCCAGCTCACCTCGGACAGGCTTCGTCAATGAGCAGTTCTTC.

The chain employs TRBV5-6 and TRBJ1-1; D remains unclear. V was clipped by 1 base and J by 7 bases, with 14 bases between them. This CDR3 contains 14 residues. Germline CDR1 is SGHDT and CDR2 is YYEEEE. DNA for the CDR3: TGTGCCAGCAGCTTGCTGACACCGTTTAATGAAGCTTTCTTT. As protein: CASSLLTPFNEAFF. Full variable domain (outside the CDR3, taken from reference TRBV5-6 and TRBJ1-1): DAGVTQSPTHLIKTRGQQVTLRCSPKSGHDTVSWYQQALGQGPQFIFQYYEEEERQRGNFPDRFSGHQFPNYSSELNVNALLLGDSALYLCASSLLTPFNEAFFGQGTRLTVV.

This clone was seen a single time. The chain employs TRBV11-2 and TRBJ1-1, with D tentatively TRBD1 (5 bases). The germline CDR1 and CDR2 sequences are SGHAT and FQNNGV. The CDR3 covers 16 residues. V shed 1 base and J shed 4 bases, with 16 bases lying between them. CDR3 in amino acids: CASSLARRGGSTEAFF. The CDR3 coding sequence is TGTGCCAGCAGCTTAGCGAGGCGGGGGGGAAGCACTGAAGCTTTCTTT.

J is TRBJ1-6 and V is TRBV4-3; D possibly corresponds to TRBD1 (6 bases). Germline V lookup: CDR1 LGHNA, CDR2 YSLEER. This CDR3 is 14 amino acids long. Trimming removed 0 bases from V and 7 bases from J, with 7 bases in between. The CDR3 reads CASSQERGNSPLHF. CDR3 sequence (DNA): TGCGCCAGCAGCCAAGAGAGGGGGAATTCACCCCTCCACTTT.